These T cell receptor beta chains were read from a single sample in a study of control samples from healthy donors and cancer patients. The table came from immunoSEQ multiplex PCR; TCRdb's copy has only in-frame clones and leaves some out. The top ten clones hold approximately 15% of a sample with roughly 86,000 clones, 91% of them seen once. Sequenced sample: blood. These receptors all come from a young man in good health. Both conserved end residues are part of each CDR3. A D gene is named only where the DNA matches it firmly. The size entry is marked missing in some rows and otherwise reads once, few, many or a size class.

v_gene	j_gene	abundance	d_gene	CDR3nt	CDR3aa
TRBV18	TRBJ2-5	few	.	TGTGCCAGCTCACAGGACGTCAAAGAGACCCAGTACTTC	CASSQDVKETQYF
TRBV2	TRBJ2-4	few	TRBD1	TGTGCCAGCAGTGCAGGGGGCCGTAACATTCAGTACTTC	CASSAGGRNIQYF
TRBV7-2	TRBJ2-3	.	.	TGTGCCAGCAGCTTAGCGGGGGCGGGAAGGGATACGCAGTATTTT	CASSLAGAGRDTQYF
TRBV7-2	TRBJ1-2	.	TRBD1	TGTGCCAGCAGGCAACGGGGACAGGGCTATGGCTACACCTTC	CASRQRGQGYGYTF
TRBV7-9	TRBJ1-4	.	TRBD1	TGTGCCAGCAGCCCCCGACAGGGATTAGGTGAAAAACTGTTTTTT	CASSPRQGLGEKLFF
TRBV19	TRBJ1-5	.	.	TGTGCCAGTAGCCAGGCAGACAATCAGCCCCAGCATTTT	CASSQADNQPQHF
TRBV7-9	TRBJ1-3	.	.	TGTGCCAGCAGCTTAGACGGGGGGCGAGGAAACACCATATATTTT	CASSLDGGRGNTIYF
TRBV27	TRBJ1-1	.	TRBD1	TGTGCCAGCAGTCCATCGACAGGGCGAACGAGCACTGAAGCTTTCTTT	CASSPSTGRTSTEAFF
TRBV5-1	TRBJ1-3	.	.	TGCGCCAGCAGCTTGGCCCCGACCGCTGGAAACACCATATATTTT	CASSLAPTAGNTIYF
TRBV29-1	TRBJ1-1	.	.	TGCAGCACCTTAATGAACACTGAAGCTTTCTTT	CSTLMNTEAFF
TRBV2	TRBJ2-5	.	.	TGTGCCAGCAAATTTGGCGAGACCCAGTACTTC	CASKFGETQYF
TRBV16	TRBJ2-2	.	.	TGTGCCAGCAGCCAAGGGGGATCCGGGGAGCTGTTTTTT	CASSQGGSGELFF
TRBV24-1	TRBJ2-2	.	.	TGTGCCACCAGTGACCAGCGGACACTCACCGGGGAGCTGTTTTTT	CATSDQRTLTGELFF
TRBV4-1	TRBJ2-2	.	.	TGCGCCAGCAGCCAAGATAAAGGGAACAGCGCGAACACCGGGGAGCTGTTTTTT	CASSQDKGNSANTGELFF
TRBV12-3/TRBV12-4	TRBJ2-7	.	TRBD2	TGTGCCAGCAGTTGGACTAGCGAGCACGAGCAGTACTTC	CASSWTSEHEQYF
TRBV5-1	TRBJ1-2	.	.	TGCGCCAGCAGCATGGGGGCGAGGACTAACTATGGCTACACCTTC	CASSMGARTNYGYTF
TRBV9	TRBJ2-2	.	.	TGTGCCAGCAGCCCCGAGAGCACCGGGGAGCTGTTTTTT	CASSPESTGELFF
TRBV7-9	TRBJ1-1	.	.	TGTGCCAGCAGCTTACGGCAGGGTGGTGAAGCTTTCTTT	CASSLRQGGEAFF
TRBV19	TRBJ2-3	few	.	TGTGCCAGTAGTATTACTCATGGCGCGTCTAGCTGGGGCCTCGATACGCAGTATTTT	CASSITHGASSWGLDTQYF
TRBV5-1	TRBJ1-1	few	TRBD1	TGCGCCAGCAGCTCCCGACAGGGCAGAGGGAACACTGAAGCTTTCTTT	CASSSRQGRGNTEAFF
TRBV19	TRBJ1-2	.	.	TGTGCCAGTAGTATAGAAGGGACCGGACTCGCCTATGGCTACACCTTC	CASSIEGTGLAYGYTF
TRBV30	TRBJ1-4	.	.	TGTGCCTGGAGTGTTGGGCTGAGGAATGAAAAACTGTTTTTT	CAWSVGLRNEKLFF
TRBV19	TRBJ1-6	.	TRBD1	TGTGCCAGTAGTATTGACAGGGGTAACAATTCACCCCTCCACTTT	CASSIDRGNNSPLHF
TRBV9	TRBJ1-2	.	.	TGTGCCAGCAGCCTTACACCTTTGGAAGGCTACACCTTC	CASSLTPLEGYTF
TRBV29-1	TRBJ1-2	.	.	TGCAGCGTGGAGCCGGGGGGATATAACTATGGCTACACCTTC	CSVEPGGYNYGYTF
TRBV6-2/TRBV6-3	TRBJ1-1	.	.	TGTGCCAGCAGTCCAGTTCAAGGCGGGACGCAGAACACTGAAGCTTTCTTT	CASSPVQGGTQNTEAFF
TRBV3-1/TRBV3-2	TRBJ2-3	.	.	TGTGCCAGCAGCCAAGATTTAGCGTCAGATACGCAGTATTTT	CASSQDLASDTQYF
TRBV28	TRBJ2-3	.	TRBD2	TGTGCCAGCAGTTTCGTTGTTGGACTAGCGGGAGTGGCAGATACGCAGTATTTT	CASSFVVGLAGVADTQYF